One and the same sample provided the 3 T cell receptor beta chains below, sequenced in a study of CD8 T cells in ankylosing spondylitis. TCRdb independently ran MiXCR on the 5' RACE reads; one entry per CDR3 protein. The table shows more than 150,000 distinct CDR3 sequences, with 11% occurring only once. What was sequenced was blood, either unsorted or a sorted T cell fraction (not recorded which). The receptors here all came from a male donor with ankylosing spondylitis or in good health (not recorded which).

This clonotype was counted many times. V gene TRBV5-5 combines with J gene TRBJ2-7; TRBD1 aligns across 8 bases. The junction had 7 bases not matched to a gene; V was cut back by 5 bases and J by 0 bases. Germline CDR1 is SGHKS and CDR2 is YYEKEE (reference sequence). The CDR3 has 15 amino acids. The CDR3, as DNA: TGTGCCAGCAGTCAGGACAGGGAGAGCTCCTACGAGCAGTACTTC. Protein: CASSQDRESSYEQYF.

Ten or more counts support this clonotype. The chain is built from TRBV2 and TRBJ1-1, with D hard to call. CDR3 length equals 13 residues. Germline V gene sequence: CDR1 SNHLY, CDR2 FYNNEI. V was cut by 6 bases and J by 1 base, with 9 bases left in between. For the CDR3, the DNA is TGTGCCAGCAGCCCCATTAAGAACACTGAAGCTTTCTTT. Translated, it gives CASSPIKNTEAFF.

There are a few counts of this clonotype. The CDR3 sequence: CASSLNSGGVYEQYF. In nucleotides, the CDR3 is TGTGCCAGCAGTTTAAATTCAGGGGGCGTCTACGAGCAGTACTTC. The chain combines TRBV12-3 or TRBV12-4 with TRBJ2-7; 8 nucleotides match TRBD1. V gave up 2 bases and J gave up 3 bases; unmatched junction bases: 6. The CDR3 loop spans 15 amino acids.